The 25 T cell receptor beta chains reported below all come from one sample, sequenced in a study of T cells in Graves' hyperthyroidism and ophthalmopathy. The investigators amplified TCR beta CDR3 regions from RNA transcripts. The HTBI primer set was used in a first-round RT-PCR of the TCR CDR3. MiXCR, applied by TCRdb to the multiplex PCR reads, yields one record per CDR3 protein. The sample records 450,000 to 700,000 distinct CDR3 sequences, just over 45% being singletons. The sample consisted of peripheral blood or thyroid tissue (not recorded which). All receptors derive from a woman in her late teens or twenties with Graves' hyperthyroidism.

Concerning this clonotype itself: The missing conserved phenylalanine or tryptophan at the end of this CDR3 makes a read error likely. The CDR3 sequence is CASSPQGNTEAFL. The CDR3 nucleotides read TGTGCCAGCTCACCACAAGGGAACACTGAAGCTTTCCTT. The chain joins TRBV7-2 to TRBJ1-1, with D uncertain. The CDR3 totals 13 residues. Trimming removed 8 bases from V and 1 base from J, with 11 bases in between. Germline V gives CDR1 SGHTA, CDR2 FQGNSA.

The V and J genes are TRBV20-1 and TRBJ2-2, with D unclear. CDR1 is DFQATT and CDR2 is SNEGSKA in the germline V gene (reference sequence). V gave up 5 bases and J gave up 7 bases, with 11 bases separating them. This CDR3 is 12 amino acids long. CDR3 protein: CSAPKGSGELFF. The CDR3 DNA reads as TGCAGTGCTCCGAAGGGTAGCGGGGAGCTGTTTTTT.

The chain links TRBV5-6 to TRBJ2-7; the match to TRBD2 covers 7 bases. The germline V gene has CDR1 SGHDT and CDR2 YYEEEE. Trimming cost V 0 bases and J 2 bases; bases outside gene matches: 2. This CDR3 contains 14 residues. The CDR3 DNA is TGTGCCAGCAGCTTGGGCGGGAGCACCTACGAGCAGTACTTC. This gives the protein CASSLGGSTYEQYF.

Ten or more counts support this clonotype. This chain joins TRBV20-1 and TRBJ1-5; the D gene is possibly TRBD1 (5 bases). Per the germline V gene, CDR1 is DFQATT and CDR2 is SNEGSKA (reference sequence). The CDR3 runs 12 residues. Trimming pared 2 bases from V and 9 bases from J, leaving 11 bases between. The CDR3 bases are TGCAGTGCTAGATTTCGGGACGGGCCCCAGCATTTT. Its protein is CSARFRDGPQHF.

This rearrangement joins TRBV20-1 to TRBJ1-2; D remains ambiguous. The CDR3 covers 13 residues. From germline, CDR1 is DFQATT and CDR2 SNEGSKA (reference sequence). V was trimmed by 0 bases and J by 8 bases, leaving 13 bases between them. CDR3 bases: TGCAGTGCTAGAGATCAGACTAGCGGAGGCTACACCTTC. Its protein is CSARDQTSGGYTF.

Details on this clonotype: This may come from a read error, since a much larger clone is one base off. V gene TRBV7-4 combines with J gene TRBJ1-3, with a weak D call TRBD1 (5 bases). Trimming stripped 6 bases from V and 1 base from J, with 13 bases between. CDR3 size: 15 residues. Germline CDR1 and CDR2: SGHVT and SQSDAQ. CDR3 DNA sequence: TGTGCCAGCAGTTTACCTAGGGGATCTGGAAACACCATATATTTT. Encoded protein: CASSLPRGSGNTIYF.

V gene TRBV7-2 combines with J gene TRBJ2-1; D is perhaps TRBD2 (6 bases). Germline V lookup: CDR1 SGHTA, CDR2 FQGNSA. The CDR3 consists of 15 residues. The V gene lost 5 bases and the J gene lost 4 bases, with 15 bases spanning the gap. CDR3 sequence reads: CASSQNSGLYNEQFF. In nucleotides, the CDR3 is TGTGCCAGCAGCCAAAACTCGGGACTGTACAATGAGCAGTTCTTC. Full variable domain (missing parts from reference TRBV7-2 and TRBJ2-1): GAGVSQSPSNKVTEKGKDVELRCDPISGHTALYWYRQSLGQGLEFLIYFQGNSAPDKSGLPSDRFSAERTGGSVSTLTIQRTQQEDSAVYLCASSQNSGLYNEQFFGPGTRLTVL.

This clonotype came up many times. The chain couples TRBV2 to TRBJ2-2; a weak D match, TRBD2 (5 bases). This CDR3 has 15 amino acids. Germline V lookup: CDR1 SNHLY, CDR2 FYNNEI. Trimming left V 2 bases short and J 0 bases short, with 7 bases between. The CDR3 nucleotides read TGTGCCAGCAGTGAAAACGGGGCGAACACCGGGGAGCTGTTTTTT. Protein sequence: CASSENGANTGELFF.

On this clonotype: Because it lacks the conserved phenylalanine or tryptophan at the end, this CDR3 is likely a read error. No DNA is shown, since the ends of the CDR3 on it are uncertain; the CDR3 is the one TCRdb lists. The rearrangement uses TRBV29-1 and TRBJ1-3; the D segment call TRBD1 is taken from the table without a DNA check. The germline V gene encodes CDR1 SQVTM and CDR2 ANQGSEA. The CDR3 region is 13 residues in length, termini included. The CDR3 sequence: CSVEDRGRGQGNT.

The count of this clonotype is one. The chain links TRBV11-3 to TRBJ2-2, with TRBD2 as a possible D gene (5 bases). The CDR3 totals 18 residues. The ends were cut back, 6 bases at V and 0 bases at J, with 20 bases in the middle. The V gene's germline CDR1 is SGHNT and CDR2 YENEEA. The CDR3 spells CASRGCSRLAANTGELFF. Here the CDR3 DNA reads TGTGCCAGCAGGGGGTGTTCCCGCCTAGCAGCGAACACCGGGGAGCTGTTTTTT.

The gene calls are TRBV9 and TRBJ2-5, with D perhaps matching TRBD1 or TRBD2 (5 bases each). Trimming removed 3 bases from V and 5 bases from J, with 20 bases in between. Germline CDR1 reads SGDLS; CDR2 reads YYNGEE. This CDR3 contains 16 residues. The CDR3 bases are TGTGCCAGCAGCGCCAGACCGGGACCAACGTCCGAGACCCAGTACTTC. Its translation: CASSARPGPTSETQYF. Supplemented by reference TRBV9 and TRBJ2-5, the full variable domain reads DSGVTQTPKHLITATGQRVTLRCSPRSGDLSVYWYQQSLDQGLQFLIQYYNGEERAKGNILERFSAQQFPDLHSELNLSSLELGDSALYFCASSARPGPTSETQYFGPGTRLLVL.

CDR3 sequence: CATSVDRGDEQYF. As DNA, the CDR3 is TGTGCCACCAGCGTAGACAGGGGGGACGAGCAGTACTTC. The chain recombines TRBV15 with TRBJ2-7; TRBD1 agrees at 9 bases. Losses at the gene ends were 5 bases for V and 5 bases for J; bases not matched to a gene: 4. This CDR3 is 13 amino acids long. CDR1 and CDR2 from the germline V gene are LNHNV and YYDKDF (reference sequence).

The V gene is TRBV6-4, the J gene TRBJ2-2, with D perhaps TRBD1 (6 bases). The ends were cut back, 5 bases at V and 3 bases at J, with 16 bases in the middle. The CDR3 spans 16 residues. CDR1 is MRHNA and CDR2 is SNTAGT in the germline V gene. CDR3 DNA sequence: TGTGCCAGCAGTTACTTGGGCAGGGGATACACCGGGGAGCTGTTTTTT. Protein: CASSYLGRGYTGELFF.

At least ten counts were recorded for this clonotype. V gene TRBV7-8 combines with J gene TRBJ1-5; the match to TRBD1 covers 7 bases. Germline CDR1 and CDR2: SGHVS and FQNEAQ. Trimming removed 4 bases from V and 0 bases from J; junction bases left unmatched: 15. CDR3 length: 19 amino acids. The CDR3 region has the DNA TGTGCCAGCAGCTCCTACAGGGGACTTCCTACCGATAGCAATCAGCCCCAGCATTTT. Amino acid sequence: CASSSYRGLPTDSNQPQHF.

This clonotype was observed at least ten times. This chain joins TRBV6-5 and TRBJ1-2; no firm D call. The CDR3 runs 15 residues. The germline V and J ends were trimmed by 5 bases and 3 bases, with 16 bases remaining between them. CDR1 is MNHEY, CDR2 SVGAGI, per germline. Here the CDR3 reads CASSGVEVLHYGYTF. CDR3 coding DNA: TGTGCCAGCAGTGGCGTAGAAGTTCTTCACTATGGCTACACCTTC.

This chain connects TRBV10-3 to TRBJ1-2, with a tentative D call TRBD1 (5 bases). The V and J ends lost 4 bases and 3 bases respectively, with 12 bases between them. CDR1 is ENHRY, CDR2 SYGVKD, per germline. The CDR3 runs to 14 residues. The CDR3, as DNA: TGTGCCATCAGTGGGGCCGGGGGAGACTATGGCTACACCTTC. Its protein is CAISGAGGDYGYTF.

The rearrangement joins TRBV7-9 to TRBJ2-6; D is uncertain. The germline V gene encodes CDR1 SEHNR and CDR2 FQNEAQ (reference sequence). The CDR3 runs to 13 residues. V was shortened by 6 bases and J by 4 bases, with 7 bases between the two germline ends. CDR3 residues: CASRGYGANVLTF. The CDR3 DNA sequence: TGTGCCAGCAGGGGTTACGGGGCCAACGTCCTGACTTTC.

The chain joins TRBV15 to TRBJ1-2, with D possibly matching TRBD1 (6 bases). Germline V gene sequence: CDR1 LNHNV, CDR2 YYDKDF (reference sequence). The length of the CDR3 is 14 residues. V lost 3 bases to trimming and J lost 4 bases, with 12 bases between them. The CDR3 region is CATSSPGQLYGYTF. CDR3 nucleotide sequence: TGTGCCACCAGCAGCCCCGGACAGCTCTATGGCTACACCTTC.

This clonotype came up many times. V and J are TRBV5-1 and TRBJ1-3; TRBD1 matches 8 bases. Germline lookup yields CDR1 SGHRS and CDR2 YFSETQ. This CDR3 has 14 amino acids. Trimming cost V 5 bases and J 0 bases; bases outside gene matches: 1. CDR3 loop: CASRDRASGNTIYF. DNA of the CDR3: TGCGCCAGCAGGGACAGGGCCTCTGGAAACACCATATATTTT. Full variable domain (missing parts from reference TRBV5-1 and TRBJ1-3): KAGVTQTPRYLIKTRGQQVTLSCSPISGHRSVSWYQQTPGQGLQFLFEYFSETQRNKGNFPGRFSGRQFSNSRSEMNVSTLELGDSALYLCASRDRASGNTIYFGEGSWLTVV.

This clonotype was detected only a few times. This sequence joins TRBV7-9 and TRBJ1-2; D ambiguous. Germline values: CDR1 SEHNR, CDR2 FQNEAQ (reference sequence). Trimming took 2 bases from V and 5 from J, leaving 12 bases between them. The CDR3 extends over 14 amino acids. The CDR3 DNA reads TGTGCCAGCAGCTTAACCAGTTCCCATTATGGCTACACCTTC. It codes for CASSLTSSHYGYTF.

About this clonotype itself: A much larger clone differs from this one at a single base, so this may be a read error. This likely comes from a read error, as the CDR3 has no conserved phenylalanine or tryptophan at its end. This chain links TRBV6-2 or TRBV6-3 with TRBJ2-7, with a possible D match to TRBD2 (6 bases). The CDR3 length is 16 residues. Trimming took 5 bases from V and 7 from J, leaving 24 bases between them. CDR1 MNHEY and CDR2 SVGEGT come from the germline V gene. CDR3 coding DNA: TGTGCCAGCAGTCACACCTCACCGGGAGAACGGGGAGAGCAGTACCTC. This translates into CASSHTSPGERGEQYL.

The V call is TRBV25-1, the J call TRBJ1-2, with 9 bases identical to TRBD1. CDR1 is MGHDK, CDR2 SYGVNS, per germline. The ends lost 5 bases at V and 7 bases at J; junction bases unmatched: 5. This CDR3 is built from 13 residues. The DNA for the CDR3 is TGTGCCAGCAGTAGACAGGGGGTACTTGGCTACACCTTC. This codes for CASSRQGVLGYTF.

This clonotype was counted ten times or more. The chain links TRBV12-3 or TRBV12-4 to TRBJ2-7; tentatively, D is TRBD1 (5 bases). The CDR3 runs 12 residues. Trimming shortened V by 8 bases and J by 3 bases, and 11 bases separated the two germline ends. The chain's CDR3 is CASSDRIYEQYF. The CDR3 DNA reads as TGTGCCAGCTCCGACAGAATCTACGAGCAGTACTTC.

This clonotype has a count of ten or more. The rearrangement links TRBV5-4 to TRBJ2-7; 12 bases map to TRBD2. V lost 3 bases and J lost 5; bases outside the gene matches: 6. The CDR3 runs 15 residues. Germline CDR1 reads SGHNT; CDR2 reads YYREEE (reference sequence). In nucleotides, the CDR3 is TGTGCCAGCAGCTGGGAACTAGCGGGAGGCCACGAGCAGTACTTC. Encoded protein: CASSWELAGGHEQYF.

Ten or more counts support this clonotype. This chain connects TRBV20-1 to TRBJ2-7; 7 bases fit TRBD1. Trimming cost V 3 bases and J 2 bases; bases outside gene matches: 13. This CDR3 has 16 residues. Germline CDR1 reads DFQATT; CDR2 reads SNEGSKA (reference sequence). The CDR3 loop is CSARSPLRQGTYEQYF. The DNA for the CDR3 is TGCAGTGCTAGGTCCCCTTTAAGACAGGGAACCTACGAGCAGTACTTC.